This T cell receptor (beta chain) was sequenced in a study of blood T cell repertoires in COVID-19. TCRdb's copy holds only in-frame clones and misses some; the assay was immunoSEQ multiplex PCR. Of more than 300,000 clones listed, over 80% are singletons. The clonotype was recovered from a woman in her fifties or sixties with COVID-19, enrolled during active disease. Sequenced sample: peripheral blood.

This CDR3 is CASSSTYEQYF. CDR3 sequence (DNA): TGTGCCAGCAGCTCCACCTACGAGCAGTACTTC. The chain couples TRBV7-9 to TRBJ2-7; D is unclear. V was clipped by 4 bases and J by 2 bases, with 3 bases between them. There are 11 residues in the CDR3. Germline lookup yields CDR1 SEHNR and CDR2 FQNEAQ (reference sequence).